The sequence of this TCR beta chain was determined in a study of Graves' ophthalmopathy and Graves' hyperthyroidism. Whole-study findings and limits: Clonotypes were expanded in thyroid at above 0.001 frequency, and most also appeared in blood.

The term stable hyperthyroidism indicated an absence of ophthalmopathy within 18 months of follow-up. The hyperthyroidism patients, aged 18 to 65, had been newly diagnosed, with under 2 months' duration. Researchers took RNA transcripts and amplified TCR beta CDR3 regions from them. The authors performed first-round RT-PCR with HTBI primers and then a second-round multiplex PCR. From the multiplex PCR reads, TCRdb called clonotypes with MiXCR, one entry per CDR3 protein. The table shows hundreds of thousands of distinct CDR3 sequences, with 15% occurring only once. This clonotype has a count of ten or more. Its specificity is unknown. The CDR3 totals 15 residues. CDR1 is SGHNT, CDR2 YENEEA, per germline. Trimming removed 5 bases at V and 0 bases at J, with 14 bases between.

The source is a woman aged 18 to 35 with stable Graves' hyperthyroidism. Sequencing used peripheral blood. This chain connects TRBV11-3 to TRBJ2-7; TRBD1 is a possible D gene (5 bases). The CDR3, as DNA: TGTGCCAGCAGCATCGGCCGGACAAGCTCCTACGAGCAGTACTTC. It specifies CASSIGRTSSYEQYF.